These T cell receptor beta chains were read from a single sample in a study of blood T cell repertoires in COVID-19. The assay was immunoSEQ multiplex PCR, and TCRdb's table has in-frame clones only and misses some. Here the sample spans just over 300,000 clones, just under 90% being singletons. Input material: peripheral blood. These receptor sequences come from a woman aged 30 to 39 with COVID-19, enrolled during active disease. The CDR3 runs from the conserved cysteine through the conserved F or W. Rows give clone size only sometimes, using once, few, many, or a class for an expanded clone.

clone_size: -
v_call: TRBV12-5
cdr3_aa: CASGLVGTANEKLFF

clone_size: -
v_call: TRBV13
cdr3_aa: CASSLGRAGDTQYF

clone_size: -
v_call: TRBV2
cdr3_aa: CASRSGPNYGYTF

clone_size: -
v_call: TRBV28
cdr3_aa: CASSLTENTEAFF

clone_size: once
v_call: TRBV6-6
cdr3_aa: CASRYTGQRNNSPLHF

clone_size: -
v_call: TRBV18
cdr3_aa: CASSPARQGGGYTF

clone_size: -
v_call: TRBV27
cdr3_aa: CASSLRDILTPLHF

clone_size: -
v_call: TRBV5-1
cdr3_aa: CASSLKEGNSGNTIYF

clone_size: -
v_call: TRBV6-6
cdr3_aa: CASSYSMRREYSPLHF

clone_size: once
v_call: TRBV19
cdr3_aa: CASSIRDNEQFF

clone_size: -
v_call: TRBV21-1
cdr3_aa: CASSKPNGTRGVHPPGPREQFF

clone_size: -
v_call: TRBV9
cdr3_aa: CASSVGTGWSPQHF

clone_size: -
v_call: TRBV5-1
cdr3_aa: CASSLALGGNTGELFF

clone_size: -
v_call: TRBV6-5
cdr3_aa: CASSYEKNQPQHF

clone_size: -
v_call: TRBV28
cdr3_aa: CASINGGAGTEAFF

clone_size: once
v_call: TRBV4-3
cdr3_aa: CASSPGQGASNTQYF

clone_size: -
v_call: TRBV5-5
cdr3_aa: CASSAFQEAGYTF

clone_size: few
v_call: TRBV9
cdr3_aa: CASSPRGEKLFF

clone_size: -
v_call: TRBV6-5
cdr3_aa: CASSPGGAHMDEQFF

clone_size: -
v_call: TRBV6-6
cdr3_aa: CASSYIGTGDGYTF

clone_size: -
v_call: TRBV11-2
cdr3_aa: CASSFLGQGASLKGYTF

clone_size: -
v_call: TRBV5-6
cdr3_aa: CASSFAQGRRTEAFF

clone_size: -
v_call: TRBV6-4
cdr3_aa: CASPKGLAGGNTGELFF

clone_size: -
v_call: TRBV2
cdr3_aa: CASSERQVSTDTQYF

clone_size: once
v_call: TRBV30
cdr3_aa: CAWISRVGGYTF

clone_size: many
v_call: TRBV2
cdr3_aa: CASREGSDRNFEAFF

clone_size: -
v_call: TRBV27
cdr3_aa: CASSFGADYGYTF

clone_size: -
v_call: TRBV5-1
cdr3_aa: CASSRPDSSTDTQYF